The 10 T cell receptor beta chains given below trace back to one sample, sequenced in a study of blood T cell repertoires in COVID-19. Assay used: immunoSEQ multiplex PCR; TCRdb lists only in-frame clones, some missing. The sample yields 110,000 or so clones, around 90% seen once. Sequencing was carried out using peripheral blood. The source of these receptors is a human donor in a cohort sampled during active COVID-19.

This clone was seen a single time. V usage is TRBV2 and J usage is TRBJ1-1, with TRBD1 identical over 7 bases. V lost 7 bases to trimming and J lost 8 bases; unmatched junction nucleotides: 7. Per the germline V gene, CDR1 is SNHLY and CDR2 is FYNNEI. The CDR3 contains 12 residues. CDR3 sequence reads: CASTSQGLEAFF. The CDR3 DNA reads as TGTGCCAGCACCTCACAGGGGTTGGAAGCTTTCTTT. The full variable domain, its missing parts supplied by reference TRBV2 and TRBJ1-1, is EPEVTQTPSHQVTQMGQEVILRCVPISNHLYFYWYRQILGQKVEFLVSFYNNEISEKSEIFDDQFSVERPDGSNFTLKIRSTKLEDSAMYFCASTSQGLEAFFGQGTRLTVV.

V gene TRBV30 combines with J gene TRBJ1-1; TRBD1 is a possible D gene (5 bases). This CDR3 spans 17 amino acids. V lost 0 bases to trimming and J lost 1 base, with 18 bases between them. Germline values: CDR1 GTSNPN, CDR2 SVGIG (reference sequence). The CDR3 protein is CAWSVGRVTFGNTEAFF. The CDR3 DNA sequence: TGTGCCTGGAGTGTTGGCAGGGTCACCTTTGGGAACACTGAAGCTTTCTTT.

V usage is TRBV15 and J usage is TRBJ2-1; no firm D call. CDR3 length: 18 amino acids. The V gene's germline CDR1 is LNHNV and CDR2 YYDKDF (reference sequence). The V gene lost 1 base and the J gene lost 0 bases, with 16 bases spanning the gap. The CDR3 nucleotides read TGTGCCACCAGCAGAGTGTATCATAAACTGAGCTCCTACAATGAGCAGTTCTTC. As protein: CATSRVYHKLSSYNEQFF.

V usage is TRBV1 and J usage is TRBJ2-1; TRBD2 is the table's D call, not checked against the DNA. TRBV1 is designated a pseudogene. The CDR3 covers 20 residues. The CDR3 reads CTSSQRPGLADSDCYNEQFF. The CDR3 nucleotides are TGCACCAGCAGCCAACGACCGGGACTAGCGGACTCAGATTGTTACAATGAGCAGTTCTTC.

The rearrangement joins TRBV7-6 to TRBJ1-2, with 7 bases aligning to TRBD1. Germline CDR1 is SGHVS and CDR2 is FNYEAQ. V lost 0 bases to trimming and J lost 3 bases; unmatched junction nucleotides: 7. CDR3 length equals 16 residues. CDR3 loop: CASSLAPGGFDYGYTF. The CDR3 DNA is TGTGCCAGCAGCTTAGCTCCAGGGGGGTTCGACTATGGCTACACCTTC.

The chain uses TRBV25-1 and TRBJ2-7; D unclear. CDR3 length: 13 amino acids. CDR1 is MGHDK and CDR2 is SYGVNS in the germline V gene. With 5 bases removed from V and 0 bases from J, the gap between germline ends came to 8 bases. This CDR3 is CASSFTSSYEQYF. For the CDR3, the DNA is TGTGCCAGCAGTTTCACAAGCTCCTACGAGCAGTACTTC.

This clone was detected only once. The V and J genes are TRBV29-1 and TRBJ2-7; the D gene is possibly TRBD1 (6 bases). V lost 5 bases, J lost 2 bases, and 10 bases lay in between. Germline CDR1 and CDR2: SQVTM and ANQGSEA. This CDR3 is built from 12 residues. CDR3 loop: CSVYQGPYEQYF. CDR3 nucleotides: TGCAGCGTTTACCAGGGGCCCTACGAGCAGTACTTC.

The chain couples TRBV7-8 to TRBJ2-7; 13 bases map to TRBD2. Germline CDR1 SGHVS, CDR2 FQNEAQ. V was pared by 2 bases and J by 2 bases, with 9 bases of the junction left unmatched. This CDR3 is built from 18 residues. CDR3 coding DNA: TGTGCCAGCAGCTTACCCGGGACTAGCGGGACTAGGGCCTACGAGCAGTACTTC. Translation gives CASSLPGTSGTRAYEQYF.

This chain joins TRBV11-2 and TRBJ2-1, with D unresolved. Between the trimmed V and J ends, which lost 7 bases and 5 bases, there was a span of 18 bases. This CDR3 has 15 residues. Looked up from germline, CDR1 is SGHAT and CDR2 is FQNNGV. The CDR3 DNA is TGTGCCAGCACCGAGGTGGGTTACGTGGACAATGAGCAGTTCTTC. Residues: CASTEVGYVDNEQFF.

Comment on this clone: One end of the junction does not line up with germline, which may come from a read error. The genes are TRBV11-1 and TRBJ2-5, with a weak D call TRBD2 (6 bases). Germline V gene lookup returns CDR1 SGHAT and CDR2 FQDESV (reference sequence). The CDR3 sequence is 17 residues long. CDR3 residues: CASNLAPWTTLEETQYF. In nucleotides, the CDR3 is TGTGCCAGCAACTTAGCGCCATGGACTACCTTAGAAGAGACCCAGTACTTC.